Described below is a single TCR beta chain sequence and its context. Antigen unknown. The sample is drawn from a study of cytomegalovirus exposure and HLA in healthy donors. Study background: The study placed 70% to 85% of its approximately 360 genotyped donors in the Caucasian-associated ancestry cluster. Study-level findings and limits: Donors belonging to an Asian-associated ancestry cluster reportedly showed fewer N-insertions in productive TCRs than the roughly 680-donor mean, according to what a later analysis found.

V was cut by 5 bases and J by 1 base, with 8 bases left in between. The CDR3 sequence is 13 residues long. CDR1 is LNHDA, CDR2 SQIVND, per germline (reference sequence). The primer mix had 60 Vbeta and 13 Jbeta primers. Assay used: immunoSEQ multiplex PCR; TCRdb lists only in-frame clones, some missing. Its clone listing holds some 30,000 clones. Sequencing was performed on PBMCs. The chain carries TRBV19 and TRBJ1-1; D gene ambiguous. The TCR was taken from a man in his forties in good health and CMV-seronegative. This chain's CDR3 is CASSPTGNTEAFF. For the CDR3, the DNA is TGTGCCAGTAGTCCCACGGGGAACACTGAAGCTTTCTTT.